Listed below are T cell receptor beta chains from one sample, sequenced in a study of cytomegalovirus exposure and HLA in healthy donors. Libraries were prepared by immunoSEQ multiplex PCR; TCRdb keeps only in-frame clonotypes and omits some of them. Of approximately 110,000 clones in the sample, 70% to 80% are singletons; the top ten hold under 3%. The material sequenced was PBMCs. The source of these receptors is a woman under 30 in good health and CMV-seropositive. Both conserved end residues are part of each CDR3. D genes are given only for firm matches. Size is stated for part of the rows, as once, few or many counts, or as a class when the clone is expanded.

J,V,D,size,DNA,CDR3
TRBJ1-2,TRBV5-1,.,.,TGCGCCAGCAGCCAGATACAGGGTCTCTACACCTTC,CASSQIQGLYTF
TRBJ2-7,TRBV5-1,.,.,TGCGCCAGCAGCCCCAGGACAGGACTAGCCGCCTACGAGCAGTACTTC,CASSPRTGLAAYEQYF
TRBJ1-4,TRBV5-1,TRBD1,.,TGCGCCAGCAGCCCCGACAGGGAAAATGAAAAACTGTTTTTT,CASSPDRENEKLFF
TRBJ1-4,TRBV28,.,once,TGTGCCAGCAGCCCTGGACGGGGAACTAATGAAAAACTGTTTTTT,CASSPGRGTNEKLFF
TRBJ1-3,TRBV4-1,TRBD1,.,TGCGCCAGCAGCCGGACCGAGGGGGCGCGAGGAAACACCATATATTTT,CASSRTEGARGNTIYF
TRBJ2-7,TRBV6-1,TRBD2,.,TGTGCCAGCAGGGCTAGCGGGGCCTACGAGCAGTACTTC,CASRASGAYEQYF
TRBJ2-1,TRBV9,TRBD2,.,TGTGCCAGCAGCCCGACTAGCGGGGCCTACAATGAGCAGTTCTTC,CASSPTSGAYNEQFF
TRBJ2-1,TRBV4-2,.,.,TGTGCCAGCACCCATTCCCCAGATCCCGGGAAATCTTACAATGAGCAGTTCTTC,CASTHSPDPGKSYNEQFF
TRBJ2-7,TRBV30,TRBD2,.,TGTGACTGGAGTGCCGGGACTAGCGGGAGGGTTGGCTACGAGCAGTACTTC,CDWSAGTSGRVGYEQYF
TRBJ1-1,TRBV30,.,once,TGTGCCTGGAGTGTGTTTGGGACTCTGGGTTCGCGAACTGAAGCTTTCTTT,CAWSVFGTLGSRTEAFF
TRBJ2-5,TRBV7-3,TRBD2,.,TGTGCCAGCAGCTTAAAGGGAGGGGAGACCCAGTACTTC,CASSLKGGETQYF
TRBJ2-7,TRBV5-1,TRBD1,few,TGCGCCAGCAGCTTGGTCGTTTCAGGGGGACCCTACGAGCAGTACTTC,CASSLVVSGGPYEQYF
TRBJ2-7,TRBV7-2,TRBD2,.,TGTGCCAGCAGCCAAAGTAGCGGGAGGGATTACGAGCAGTACTTC,CASSQSSGRDYEQYF
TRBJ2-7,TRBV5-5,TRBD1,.,TGTGCCAGCACCCCGACAGGGGGGTCCTACGAGCAGTACTTC,CASTPTGGSYEQYF
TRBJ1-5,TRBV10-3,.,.,TGTGCCATCAGTGAGTCTAACAGGGCCGATCAGCCCCAGCATTTT,CAISESNRADQPQHF
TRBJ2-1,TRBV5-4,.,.,TGTGCCAGCAGCTTGATCGGGGAATCCTACAATGAGCAGTTCTTC,CASSLIGESYNEQFF
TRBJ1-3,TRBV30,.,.,TGTGCCGGGAGGGAGGAAGGAGACACCATATATTTT,CAGREEGDTIYF
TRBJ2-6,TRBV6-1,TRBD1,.,TGTGCCGGGGACAGGGGGACTGGGGCCAACGTCCTGACTTTC,CAGDRGTGANVLTF
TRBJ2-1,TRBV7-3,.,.,TGTGCCAGCAGCCCAGGGTTGGCCTCCTACAATGAGCAGTTCTTC,CASSPGLASYNEQFF
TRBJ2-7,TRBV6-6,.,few,TGTGCCAGCAGTTACGGGCGAGGGGGCTACGAGCAGTACTTC,CASSYGRGGYEQYF
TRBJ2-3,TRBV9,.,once,TGTGCCAGCAGCGTAGCGTCGGGGGACCTCACAGATACGCAGTATTTT,CASSVASGDLTDTQYF
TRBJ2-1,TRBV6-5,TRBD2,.,TGTGCCAGCAGTTACTCAGTAGCGGGAGAGGTGTTCTTC,CASSYSVAGEVFF
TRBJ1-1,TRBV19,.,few,TGTGCCAGTAGTCGGGCCGGGGTGCTGAACACTGAAGCTTTCTTT,CASSRAGVLNTEAFF
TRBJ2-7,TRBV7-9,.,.,TGTGCCAGCACCCAGGGCCGCGAGCAGTACTTC,CASTQGREQYF
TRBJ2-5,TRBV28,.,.,TGTGCCAGCAGTTTATCTACTCCGGCTAACAGCAAGACCCAGTACTTC,CASSLSTPANSKTQYF
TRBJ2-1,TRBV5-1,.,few,TGCGCCAGCAGCCCCCTCCGGACTTCATACAATGAGCAGTTCTTC,CASSPLRTSYNEQFF
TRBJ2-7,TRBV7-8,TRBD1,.,TGTGCCAGCAGCTTACATGGAGCAGCGACAGGGTCGAGCGAGCAGTACTTC,CASSLHGAATGSSEQYF
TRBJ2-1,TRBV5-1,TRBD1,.,TGCGCCAGCAGCTTGGGGGGGACAGGGTTAAATGAGCAGTTCTTC,CASSLGGTGLNEQFF
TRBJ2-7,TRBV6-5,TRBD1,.,TGTGCCAGCAGTACCGGGACAGAGCGTCCCCAGTACTTC,CASSTGTERPQYF
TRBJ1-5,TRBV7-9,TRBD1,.,TGTGCCAGCAGCCCTGGGACAGGAAATCAGCCCCAGCATTTT,CASSPGTGNQPQHF
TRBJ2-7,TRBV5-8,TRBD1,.,TGTGCCAGCAGCCGGACAGGGTACGGCTCCTACGAGCAGTACTTC,CASSRTGYGSYEQYF
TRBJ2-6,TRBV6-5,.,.,TGTGCCAGCAGCCCCGGTGGGGCCAACGTCCTGACTTTC,CASSPGGANVLTF